Sequencing of this T cell receptor beta chain was carried out in a study of CD8+CD57+ T cells in acquired aplastic anemia. Study-level information: Healthy donors gave approximately 10 million reads on average for CD4+ cells.

The CDR3 runs to 13 residues. V gave up 7 bases and J gave up 7 bases, with 11 bases separating them. Germline CDR1 is SNHLY and CDR2 is FYNNEI. Genomic DNA was employed as the template in profiling TCR beta VDJ and CDR3. Using its own MiXCR run on the reads, TCRdb lists one record per CDR3 protein. The profile covers 80,000 or so distinct CDR3 sequences, with more than 40% appearing a single time and approximately 70% taken by the ten largest. This clonotype was picked up a small number of times. The sequence derives from a human donor in good health, serving as a control. The sample was sorted CD4+, CD8+, or CD8+CD57+ T cells (not recorded which) from PBMCs. The V gene is TRBV2, the J gene TRBJ1-6; D is uncertain. CDR3 protein: CASKPTANSPLHF. The CDR3 nucleotides read TGTGCCAGCAAACCCACGGCCAATTCACCCCTCCACTTT.